This TCR beta chain was sequenced in a study of cytomegalovirus exposure and HLA in healthy donors. Concerning this clone: The antigen is not known.

The study drew the donors from its approximately 120-subject validation cohort, separate from the roughly 700-subject first cohort. Regarding the study as a whole: Most observed TCR sequences were rare, whereas some public TCRs were detected in many donors. As confirmed in vitro, three CMV-associated chains were specific for CMV antigens.

Generated by immunoSEQ multiplex PCR, the TCRdb table keeps only in-frame clones and is missing some. The sample lists some 150,000 clones; around nine tenths were seen once. The sequenced material came from PBMCs. The receptor comes from a woman aged 18-30 years in good health and CMV-seropositive.

The CDR3 coding sequence is TGTGCCAGCAGAAGAGGGCGCGGGGAGACCCAGTACTTC. It translates to CASRRGRGETQYF. The V gene is TRBV6-5, the J gene TRBJ2-5, with a tentative D call TRBD2 (5 bases). This CDR3 spans 13 amino acids. With 6 bases removed from V and 5 bases from J, the gap between germline ends came to 13 bases. The germline gives CDR1 MNHEY, CDR2 SVGAGI.